This T cell receptor (beta chain) was sequenced during a study of blood T cell repertoires in COVID-19. Turning to the study itself: The origin of the acute and convalescent COVID-19 samples was the United States, Italy and Spain. PBMCs, B-cell-depleted T cells, or T cells were the source of the cDNA or gDNA that made up the material.

The V gene lost 1 base and the J gene lost 4 bases, with 10 bases spanning the gap. This CDR3 is 14 amino acids long. From germline, CDR1 is LGHDT and CDR2 YNNKEL (reference sequence). Authors' analysis steps: Estimated nucleated cell counts came from reference gene primer amplification. TCRdb's table, derived via immunoSEQ multiplex PCR, lists solely in-frame clones and lacks some. That table gives V, J and clone size, and the DNA gave D and trimming. The sample consists of 100,000 to 130,000 clones, around four fifths of them appearing once. This clone was recorded a few times. The gene calls are TRBV3-1 (or the pseudogene TRBV3-2) and TRBJ1-2, with D possibly being TRBD1 (6 bases). The sample taken for sequencing was peripheral blood. This TCR derives from an older man with acute or convalescent COVID-19. The CDR3 DNA reads TGTGCCAGCAGCCAAGTCACAGGGCCCTATGGCTACACCTTC. It codes for CASSQVTGPYGYTF.